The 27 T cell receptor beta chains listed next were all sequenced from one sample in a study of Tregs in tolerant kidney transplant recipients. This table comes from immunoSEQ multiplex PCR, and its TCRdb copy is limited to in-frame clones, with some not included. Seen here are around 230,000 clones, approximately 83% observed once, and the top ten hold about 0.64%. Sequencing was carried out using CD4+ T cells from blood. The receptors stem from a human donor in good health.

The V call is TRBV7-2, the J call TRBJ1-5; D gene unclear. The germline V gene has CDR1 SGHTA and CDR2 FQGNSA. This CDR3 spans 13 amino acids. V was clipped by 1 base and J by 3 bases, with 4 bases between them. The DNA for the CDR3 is TGTGCCAGCAGCTTAGGACTCAATCAGCCCCAGCATTTT. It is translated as CASSLGLNQPQHF.

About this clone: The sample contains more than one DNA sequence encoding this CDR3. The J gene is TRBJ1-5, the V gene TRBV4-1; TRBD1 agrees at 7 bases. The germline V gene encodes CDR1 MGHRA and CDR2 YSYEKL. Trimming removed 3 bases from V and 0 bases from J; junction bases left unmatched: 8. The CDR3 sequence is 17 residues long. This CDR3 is CASSHRQGGNSNQPQHF. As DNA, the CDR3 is TGCGCCAGCAGCCATCGTCAGGGGGGGAATAGCAATCAGCCCCAGCATTTT.

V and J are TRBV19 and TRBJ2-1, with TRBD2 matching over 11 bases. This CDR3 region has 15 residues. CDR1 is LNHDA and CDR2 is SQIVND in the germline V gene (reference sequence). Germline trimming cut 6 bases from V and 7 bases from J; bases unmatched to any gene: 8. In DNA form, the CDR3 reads TGTGCCAGTAGCACGCTAGCGGGGGGTCGGAATGAGCAGTTCTTC. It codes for CASSTLAGGRNEQFF.

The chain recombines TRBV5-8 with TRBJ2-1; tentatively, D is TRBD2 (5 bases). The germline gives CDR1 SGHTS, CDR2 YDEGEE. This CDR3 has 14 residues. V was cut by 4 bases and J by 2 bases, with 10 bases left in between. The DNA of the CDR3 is TGTGCCAGCAGCCGGGCTAGCACCTACAATGAGCAGTTCTTC. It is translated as CASSRASTYNEQFF.

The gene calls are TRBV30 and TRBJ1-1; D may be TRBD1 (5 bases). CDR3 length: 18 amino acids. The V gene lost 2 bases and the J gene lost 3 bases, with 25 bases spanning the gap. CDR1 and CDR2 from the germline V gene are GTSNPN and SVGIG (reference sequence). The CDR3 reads CAWSHTGAGMRRDTEAFF. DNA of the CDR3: TGTGCCTGGAGTCACACAGGTGCGGGTATGCGGCGGGACACTGAAGCTTTCTTT.

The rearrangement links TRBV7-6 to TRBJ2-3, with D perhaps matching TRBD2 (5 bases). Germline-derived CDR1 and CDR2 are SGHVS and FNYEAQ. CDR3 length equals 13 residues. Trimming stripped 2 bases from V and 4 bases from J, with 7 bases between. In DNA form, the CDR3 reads TGTGCCAGCAGCTTATCGGGGTCAGATACGCAGTATTTT. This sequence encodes CASSLSGSDTQYF.

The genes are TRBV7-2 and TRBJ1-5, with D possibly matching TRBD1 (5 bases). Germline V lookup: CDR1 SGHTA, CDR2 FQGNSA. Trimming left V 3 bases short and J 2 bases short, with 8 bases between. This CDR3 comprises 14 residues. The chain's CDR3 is CASSLLGGNQPQHF. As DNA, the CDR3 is TGTGCCAGCAGCTTGTTGGGGGGCAATCAGCCCCAGCATTTT.

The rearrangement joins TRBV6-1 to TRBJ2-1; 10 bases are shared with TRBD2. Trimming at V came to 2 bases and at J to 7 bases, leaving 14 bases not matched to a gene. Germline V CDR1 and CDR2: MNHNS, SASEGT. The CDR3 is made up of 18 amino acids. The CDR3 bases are TGTGCCAGCAGTGAATTTTGGACTAGCGGAAATAGGCGTAATGAGCAGTTCTTC. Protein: CASSEFWTSGNRRNEQFF.

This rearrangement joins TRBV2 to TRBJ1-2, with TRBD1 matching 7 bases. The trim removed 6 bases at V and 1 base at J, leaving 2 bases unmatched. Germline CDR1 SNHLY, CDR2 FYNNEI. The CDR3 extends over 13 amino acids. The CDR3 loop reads CASRGDSNYGYTF. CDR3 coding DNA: TGTGCCAGCAGGGGGGACAGTAACTATGGCTACACCTTC.

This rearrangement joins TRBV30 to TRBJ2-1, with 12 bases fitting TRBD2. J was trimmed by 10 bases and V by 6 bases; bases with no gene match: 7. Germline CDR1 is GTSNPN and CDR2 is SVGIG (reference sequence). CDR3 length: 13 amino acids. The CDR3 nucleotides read TGTGCCTGCGGGACTAGCGGGCTCGAGGAGCAGTTCTTC. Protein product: CACGTSGLEEQFF.

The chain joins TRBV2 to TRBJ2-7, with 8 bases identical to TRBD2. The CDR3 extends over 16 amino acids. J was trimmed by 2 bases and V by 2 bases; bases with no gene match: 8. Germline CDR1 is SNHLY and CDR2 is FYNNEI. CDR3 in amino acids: CASSERVAGSTYEQYF. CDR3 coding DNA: TGTGCCAGCAGTGAACGGGTAGCGGGGAGTACCTACGAGCAGTACTTC.

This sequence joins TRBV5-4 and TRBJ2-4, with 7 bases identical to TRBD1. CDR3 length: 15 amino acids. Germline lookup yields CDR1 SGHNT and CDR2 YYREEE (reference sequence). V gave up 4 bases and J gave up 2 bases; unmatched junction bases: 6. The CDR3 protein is CASSARQGPKNIQYF. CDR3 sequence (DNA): TGTGCCAGCAGCGCCAGACAGGGCCCCAAAAACATTCAGTACTTC.

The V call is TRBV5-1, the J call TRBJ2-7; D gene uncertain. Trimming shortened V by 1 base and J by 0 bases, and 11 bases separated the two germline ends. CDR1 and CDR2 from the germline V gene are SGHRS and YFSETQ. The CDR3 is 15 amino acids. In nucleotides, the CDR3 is TGCGCCAGCAGCTTGATGGGATCAACCTCCTACGAGCAGTACTTC. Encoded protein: CASSLMGSTSYEQYF.

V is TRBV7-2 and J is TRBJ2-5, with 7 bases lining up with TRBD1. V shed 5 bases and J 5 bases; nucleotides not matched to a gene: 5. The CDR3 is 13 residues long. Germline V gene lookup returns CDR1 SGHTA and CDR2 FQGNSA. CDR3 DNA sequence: TGTGCCAGCAGCGTAGGGGGCAAGGAGACCCAGTACTTC. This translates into CASSVGGKETQYF.

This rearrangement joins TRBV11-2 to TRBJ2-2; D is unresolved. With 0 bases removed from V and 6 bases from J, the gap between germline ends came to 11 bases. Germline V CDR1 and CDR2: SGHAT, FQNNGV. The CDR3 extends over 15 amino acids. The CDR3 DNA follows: TGTGCCAGCAGCTTAGAACTGGGTCGGGCCGGGGAGCTGTTTTTT. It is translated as CASSLELGRAGELFF.

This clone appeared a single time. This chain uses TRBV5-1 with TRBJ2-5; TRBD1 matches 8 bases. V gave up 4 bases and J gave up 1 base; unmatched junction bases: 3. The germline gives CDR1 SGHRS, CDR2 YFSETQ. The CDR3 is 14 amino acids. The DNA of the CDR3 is TGCGCCAGCAGCGAAGGGACAGGCCAAGAGACCCAGTACTTC. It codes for CASSEGTGQETQYF.

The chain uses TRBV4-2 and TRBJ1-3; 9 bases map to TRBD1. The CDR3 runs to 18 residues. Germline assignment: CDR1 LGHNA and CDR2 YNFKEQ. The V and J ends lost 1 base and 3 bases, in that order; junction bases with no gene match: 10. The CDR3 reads CASSQGSRTGGLGNTIYF. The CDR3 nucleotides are TGTGCCAGCAGCCAAGGTTCCCGTACAGGGGGCCTTGGAAACACCATATATTTT.

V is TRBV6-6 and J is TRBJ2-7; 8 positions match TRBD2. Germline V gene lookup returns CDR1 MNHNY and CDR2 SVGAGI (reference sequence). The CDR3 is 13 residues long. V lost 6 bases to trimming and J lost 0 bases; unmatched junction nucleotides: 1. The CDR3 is CASRSGSSYEQYF. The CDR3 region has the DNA TGTGCCAGCAGAAGCGGGAGCTCCTACGAGCAGTACTTC.

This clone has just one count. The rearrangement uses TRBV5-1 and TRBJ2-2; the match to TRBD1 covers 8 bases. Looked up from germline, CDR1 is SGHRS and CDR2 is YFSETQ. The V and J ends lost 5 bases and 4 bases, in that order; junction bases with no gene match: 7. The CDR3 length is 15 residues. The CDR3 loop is CASSSGQGPTGELFF. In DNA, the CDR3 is TGCGCCAGCAGTTCCGGACAGGGTCCCACCGGGGAGCTGTTTTTT. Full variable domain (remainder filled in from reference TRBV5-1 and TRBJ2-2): KAGVTQTPRYLIKTRGQQVTLSCSPISGHRSVSWYQQTPGQGLQFLFEYFSETQRNKGNFPGRFSGRQFSNSRSEMNVSTLELGDSALYLCASSSGQGPTGELFFGEGSRLTVL.

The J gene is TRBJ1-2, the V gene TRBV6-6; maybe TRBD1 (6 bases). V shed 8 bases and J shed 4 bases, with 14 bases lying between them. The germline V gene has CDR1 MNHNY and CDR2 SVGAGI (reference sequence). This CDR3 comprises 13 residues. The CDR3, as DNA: TGTGCCAGCCAAGGAGGGGGTGCCTATGGCTACACCTTC. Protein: CASQGGGAYGYTF.

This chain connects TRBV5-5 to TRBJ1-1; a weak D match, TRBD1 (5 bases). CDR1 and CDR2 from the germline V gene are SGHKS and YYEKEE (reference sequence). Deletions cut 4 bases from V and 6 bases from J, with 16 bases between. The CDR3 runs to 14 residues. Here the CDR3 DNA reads TGTGCCAGCAGCCCGGGACTTACGACCCCTGAAGCTTTCTTT. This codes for CASSPGLTTPEAFF. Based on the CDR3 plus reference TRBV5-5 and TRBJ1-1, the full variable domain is DAGVTQSPTHLIKTRGQQVTLRCSPISGHKSVSWYQQVLGQGPQFIFQYYEKEERGRGNFPDRFSARQFPNYSSELNVNALLLGDSALYLCASSPGLTTPEAFFGQGTRLTVV.

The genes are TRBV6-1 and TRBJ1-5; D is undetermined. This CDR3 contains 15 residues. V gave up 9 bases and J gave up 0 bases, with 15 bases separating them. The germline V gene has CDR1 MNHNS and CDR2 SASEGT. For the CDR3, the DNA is TGTGCCAGTTCCGCAGACGGTTATAGCAATCAGCCCCAGCATTTT. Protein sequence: CASSADGYSNQPQHF.

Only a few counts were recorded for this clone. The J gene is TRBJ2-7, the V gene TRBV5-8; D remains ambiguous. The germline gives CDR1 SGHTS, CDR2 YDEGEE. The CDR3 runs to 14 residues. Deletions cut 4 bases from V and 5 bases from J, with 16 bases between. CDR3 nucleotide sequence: TGTGCCAGCAGCCAGCAAGGGTCGTCGAACGAGCAGTACTTC. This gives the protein CASSQQGSSNEQYF.

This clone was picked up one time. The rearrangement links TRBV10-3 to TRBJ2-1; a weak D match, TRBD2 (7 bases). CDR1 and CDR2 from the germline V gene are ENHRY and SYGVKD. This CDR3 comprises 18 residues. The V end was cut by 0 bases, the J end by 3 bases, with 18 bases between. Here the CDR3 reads CAISESSGGGAGYNEQFF. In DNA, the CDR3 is TGTGCCATCAGTGAGTCGTCGGGGGGCGGGGCAGGCTACAATGAGCAGTTCTTC.

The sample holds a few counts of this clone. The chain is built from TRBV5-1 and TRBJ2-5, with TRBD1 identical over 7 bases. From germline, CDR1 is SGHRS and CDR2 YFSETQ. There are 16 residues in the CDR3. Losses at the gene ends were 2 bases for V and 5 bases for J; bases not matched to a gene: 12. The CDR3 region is CASSFSPQGLDETQYF. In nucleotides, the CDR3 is TGCGCCAGCAGCTTTTCACCACAGGGGTTGGACGAGACCCAGTACTTC.

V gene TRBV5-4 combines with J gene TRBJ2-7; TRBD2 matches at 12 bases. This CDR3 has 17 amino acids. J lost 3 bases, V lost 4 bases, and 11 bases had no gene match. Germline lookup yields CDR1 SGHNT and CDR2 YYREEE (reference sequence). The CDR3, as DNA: TGTGCCAGCAGCCGGGGACTAGCGGGCCCGGGGATCTACGAGCAGTACTTC. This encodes CASSRGLAGPGIYEQYF.

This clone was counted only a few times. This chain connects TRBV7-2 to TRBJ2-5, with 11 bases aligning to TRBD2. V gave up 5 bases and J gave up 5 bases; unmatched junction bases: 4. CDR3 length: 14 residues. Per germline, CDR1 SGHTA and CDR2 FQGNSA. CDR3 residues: CASSRLAGYETQYF. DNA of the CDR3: TGTGCCAGCAGCCGACTAGCGGGATACGAGACCCAGTACTTC.